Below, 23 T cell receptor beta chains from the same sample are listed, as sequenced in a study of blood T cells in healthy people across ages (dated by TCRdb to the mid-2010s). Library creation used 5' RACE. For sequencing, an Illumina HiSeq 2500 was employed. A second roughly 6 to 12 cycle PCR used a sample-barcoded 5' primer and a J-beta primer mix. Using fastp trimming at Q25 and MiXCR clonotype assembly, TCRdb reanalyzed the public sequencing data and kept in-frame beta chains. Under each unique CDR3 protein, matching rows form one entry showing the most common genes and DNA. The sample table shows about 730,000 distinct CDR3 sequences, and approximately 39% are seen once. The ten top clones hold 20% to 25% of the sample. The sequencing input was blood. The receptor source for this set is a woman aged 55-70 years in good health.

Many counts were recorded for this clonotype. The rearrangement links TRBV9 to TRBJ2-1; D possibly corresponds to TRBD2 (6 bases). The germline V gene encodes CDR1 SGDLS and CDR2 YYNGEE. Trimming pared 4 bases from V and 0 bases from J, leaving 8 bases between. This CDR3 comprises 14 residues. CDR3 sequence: CASSTGGSYNEQFF. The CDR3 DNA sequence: TGTGCCAGCAGCACCGGGGGCTCCTACAATGAGCAGTTCTTC.

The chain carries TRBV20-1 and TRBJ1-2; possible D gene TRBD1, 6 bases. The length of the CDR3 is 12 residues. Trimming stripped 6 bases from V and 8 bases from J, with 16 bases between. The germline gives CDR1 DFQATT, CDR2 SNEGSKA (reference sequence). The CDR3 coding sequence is TGCAGTGCCAACCGGGGGGCGGAAGGCTACACCTTC. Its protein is CSANRGAEGYTF.

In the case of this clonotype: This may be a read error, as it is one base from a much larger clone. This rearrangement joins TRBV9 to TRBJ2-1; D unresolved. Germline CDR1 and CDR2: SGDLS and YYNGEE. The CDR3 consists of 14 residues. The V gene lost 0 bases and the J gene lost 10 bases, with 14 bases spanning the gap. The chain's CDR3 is CASSVEVNSYEQFF. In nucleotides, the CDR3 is TGTGCCAGCAGCGTAGAAGTGAACTCCTACGAGCAGTTCTTC.

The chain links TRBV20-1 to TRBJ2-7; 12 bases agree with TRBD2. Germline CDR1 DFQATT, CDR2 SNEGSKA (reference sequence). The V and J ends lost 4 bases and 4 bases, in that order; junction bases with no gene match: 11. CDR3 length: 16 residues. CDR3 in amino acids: CSAISTGLAGWYEQYF. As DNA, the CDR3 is TGCAGTGCTATAAGCACCGGACTAGCGGGATGGTACGAGCAGTACTTC.

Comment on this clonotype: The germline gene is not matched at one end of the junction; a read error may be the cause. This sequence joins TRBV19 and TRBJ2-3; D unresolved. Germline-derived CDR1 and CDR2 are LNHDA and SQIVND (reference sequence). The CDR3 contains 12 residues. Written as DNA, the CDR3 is TGCGCCTGTGCGGAATCGGCAGATACGCAGTATTTT. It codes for CACAESADTQYF. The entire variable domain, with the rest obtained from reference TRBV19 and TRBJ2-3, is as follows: DGGITQSPKYLFRKEGQNVTLSCEQNLNHDAMYWYRQDPGQGLRLIYYSQIVNDFQKGDIAEGYSVSREKKESFPLTVTSAQKNPTAFYLCACAESADTQYFGPGTRLTVL.

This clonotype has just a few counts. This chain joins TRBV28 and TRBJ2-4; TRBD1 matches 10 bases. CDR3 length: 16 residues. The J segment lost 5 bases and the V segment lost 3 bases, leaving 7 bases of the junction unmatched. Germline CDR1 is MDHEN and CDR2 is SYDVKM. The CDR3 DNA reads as TGTGCCAGCAGTTTCCCGGGACAGGGGTTTCAAAACATTCAGTACTTC. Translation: CASSFPGQGFQNIQYF.

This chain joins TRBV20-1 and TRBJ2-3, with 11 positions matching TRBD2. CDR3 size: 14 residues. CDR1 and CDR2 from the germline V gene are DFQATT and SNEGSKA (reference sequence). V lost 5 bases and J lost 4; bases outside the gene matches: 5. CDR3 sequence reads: CSALTSGISDTQYF. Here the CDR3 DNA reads TGCAGTGCTCTGACTAGCGGGATTTCAGATACGCAGTATTTT.

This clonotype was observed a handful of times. CDR3 nucleotide sequence: TGCGCCAGCAGCCCGACAGGGGAGTTGATTCAGCCCCAGCATTTT. It yields the protein CASSPTGELIQPQHF. V usage is TRBV5-1 and J usage is TRBJ1-5, with 8 bases fitting TRBD1. V dropped 4 bases and J dropped 6; count of bases not matched to a gene: 9. The germline V gene has CDR1 SGHRS and CDR2 YFSETQ. The CDR3 has 15 residues.

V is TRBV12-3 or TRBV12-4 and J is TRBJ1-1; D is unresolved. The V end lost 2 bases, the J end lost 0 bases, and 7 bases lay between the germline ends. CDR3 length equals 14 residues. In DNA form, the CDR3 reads TGTGCCAGCAGTTTAAGCTGGATGAACACTGAAGCTTTCTTT. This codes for CASSLSWMNTEAFF.

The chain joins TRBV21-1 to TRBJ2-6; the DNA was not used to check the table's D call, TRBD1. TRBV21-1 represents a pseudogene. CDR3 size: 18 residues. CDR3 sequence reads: CASSKESTESSGANVLTF. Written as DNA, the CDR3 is TGTGCCAGCAGCAAAGAGTCGACAGAGAGCTCTGGGGCCAACGTCCTGACTTTC.

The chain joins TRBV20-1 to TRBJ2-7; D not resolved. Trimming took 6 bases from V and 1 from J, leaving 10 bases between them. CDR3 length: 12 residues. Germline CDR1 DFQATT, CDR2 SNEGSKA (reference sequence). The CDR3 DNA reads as TGCAGTGCCACGATCCTTTCCTACGAGCAGTACTTC. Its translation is CSATILSYEQYF.

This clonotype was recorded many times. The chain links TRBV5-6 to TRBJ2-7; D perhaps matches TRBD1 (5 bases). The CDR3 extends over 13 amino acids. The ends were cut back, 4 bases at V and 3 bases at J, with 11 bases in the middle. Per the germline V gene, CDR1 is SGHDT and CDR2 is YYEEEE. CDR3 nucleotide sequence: TGTGCCAGCAGCGTGTTTCAGGGCTACGAGCAGTACTTC. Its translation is CASSVFQGYEQYF.

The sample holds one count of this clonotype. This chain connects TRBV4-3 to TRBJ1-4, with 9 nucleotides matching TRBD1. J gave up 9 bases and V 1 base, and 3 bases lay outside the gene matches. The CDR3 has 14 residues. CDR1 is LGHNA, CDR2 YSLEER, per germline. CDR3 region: CASSQGQGGKKLFF. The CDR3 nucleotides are TGCGCCAGCAGCCAAGGACAGGGGGGTAAAAAACTGTTTTTT.

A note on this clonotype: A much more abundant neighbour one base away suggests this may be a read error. In DNA, the CDR3 is TGCAGCGTTGGAGTAAGCGGGAGGTACAATGAGCAGTTCTTC. Residues: CSVGVSGRYNEQFF. The V gene is TRBV29-1, the J gene TRBJ2-1; 9 bases agree with TRBD2. CDR3 length: 14 residues. V shed 4 bases, J shed 4 bases, and the junction held 5 bases outside the gene matches. The germline V gene has CDR1 SQVTM and CDR2 ANQGSEA.

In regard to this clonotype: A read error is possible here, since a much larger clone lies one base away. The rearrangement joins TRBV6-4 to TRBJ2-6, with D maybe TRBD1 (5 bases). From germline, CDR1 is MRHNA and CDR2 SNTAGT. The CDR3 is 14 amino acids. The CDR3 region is CATSDRAGANVPTF. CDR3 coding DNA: TGTGCCACCTCCGACAGAGCTGGGGCCAACGTCCCGACTTTC.

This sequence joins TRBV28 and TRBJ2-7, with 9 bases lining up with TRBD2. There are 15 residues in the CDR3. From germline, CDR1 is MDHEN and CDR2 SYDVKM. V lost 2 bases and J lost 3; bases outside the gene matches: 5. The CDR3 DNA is TGTGCCAGCAGTTTAGACATAGCGGGAGACTACGAGCAGTACTTC. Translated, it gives CASSLDIAGDYEQYF.

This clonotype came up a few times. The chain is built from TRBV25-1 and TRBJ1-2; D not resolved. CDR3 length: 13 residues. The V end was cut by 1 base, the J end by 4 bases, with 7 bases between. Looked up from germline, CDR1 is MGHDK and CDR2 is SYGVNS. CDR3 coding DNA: TGTGCCAGCAGTGAATGGGATAGCTATGGCTACACCTTC. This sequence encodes CASSEWDSYGYTF.

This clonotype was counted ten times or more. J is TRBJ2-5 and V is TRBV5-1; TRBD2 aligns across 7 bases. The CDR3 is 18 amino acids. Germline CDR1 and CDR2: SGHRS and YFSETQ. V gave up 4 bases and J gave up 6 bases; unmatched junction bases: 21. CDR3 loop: CASSPRVDQRDWKKTQYF. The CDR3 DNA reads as TGCGCCAGCAGCCCCCGGGTTGACCAGCGGGACTGGAAAAAGACCCAGTACTTC. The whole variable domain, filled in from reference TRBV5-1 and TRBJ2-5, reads KAGVTQTPRYLIKTRGQQVTLSCSPISGHRSVSWYQQTPGQGLQFLFEYFSETQRNKGNFPGRFSGRQFSNSRSEMNVSTLELGDSALYLCASSPRVDQRDWKKTQYFGPGTRLLVL.

Here the CDR3 reads CASSGADRVNGYTF. CDR3 DNA: TGTGCCAGCAGTGGGGCGGACAGGGTAAATGGCTACACCTTC. V gene TRBV28 combines with J gene TRBJ1-2, with 8 bases identical to TRBD1. CDR3 length equals 14 residues. The trim removed 5 bases at V and 6 bases at J, leaving 8 bases unmatched. From germline, CDR1 is MDHEN and CDR2 SYDVKM.

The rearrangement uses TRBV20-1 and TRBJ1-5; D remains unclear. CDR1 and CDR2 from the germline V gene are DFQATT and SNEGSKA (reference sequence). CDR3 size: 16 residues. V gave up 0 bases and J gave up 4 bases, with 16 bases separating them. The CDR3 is CSAREGSRVTNQPQHF. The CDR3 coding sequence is TGCAGTGCTAGAGAGGGGTCCCGGGTAACAAATCAGCCCCAGCATTTT.

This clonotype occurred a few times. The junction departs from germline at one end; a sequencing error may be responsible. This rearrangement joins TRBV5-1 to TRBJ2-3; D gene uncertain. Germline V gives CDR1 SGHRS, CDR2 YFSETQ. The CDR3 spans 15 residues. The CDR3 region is CASSLGLSSTDTQYF. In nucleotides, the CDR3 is TGTGCCAGCAGTCTCGGGCTTTCTAGCACAGATACGCAGTATTTT.

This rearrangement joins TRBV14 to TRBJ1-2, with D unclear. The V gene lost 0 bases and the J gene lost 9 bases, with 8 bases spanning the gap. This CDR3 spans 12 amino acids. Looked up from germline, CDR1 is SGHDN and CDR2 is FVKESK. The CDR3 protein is CASSQDQTRYTF. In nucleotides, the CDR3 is TGTGCCAGCAGCCAAGACCAGACCCGCTACACCTTC. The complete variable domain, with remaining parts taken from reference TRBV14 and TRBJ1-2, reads EAGVTQFPSHSVIEKGQTVTLRCDPISGHDNLYWYRRVMGKEIKFLLHFVKESKQDESGMPNNRFLAERTGGTYSTLKVQPAELEDSGVYFCASSQDQTRYTFGSGTRLTVV.

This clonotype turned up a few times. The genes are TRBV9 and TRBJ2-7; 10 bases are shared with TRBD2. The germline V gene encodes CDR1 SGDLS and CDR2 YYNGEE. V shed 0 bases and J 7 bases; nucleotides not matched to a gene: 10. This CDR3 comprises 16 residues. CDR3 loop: CASSVELAGGYNEQYF. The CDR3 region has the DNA TGTGCCAGCAGCGTAGAATTAGCGGGGGGTTACAATGAGCAGTACTTC.